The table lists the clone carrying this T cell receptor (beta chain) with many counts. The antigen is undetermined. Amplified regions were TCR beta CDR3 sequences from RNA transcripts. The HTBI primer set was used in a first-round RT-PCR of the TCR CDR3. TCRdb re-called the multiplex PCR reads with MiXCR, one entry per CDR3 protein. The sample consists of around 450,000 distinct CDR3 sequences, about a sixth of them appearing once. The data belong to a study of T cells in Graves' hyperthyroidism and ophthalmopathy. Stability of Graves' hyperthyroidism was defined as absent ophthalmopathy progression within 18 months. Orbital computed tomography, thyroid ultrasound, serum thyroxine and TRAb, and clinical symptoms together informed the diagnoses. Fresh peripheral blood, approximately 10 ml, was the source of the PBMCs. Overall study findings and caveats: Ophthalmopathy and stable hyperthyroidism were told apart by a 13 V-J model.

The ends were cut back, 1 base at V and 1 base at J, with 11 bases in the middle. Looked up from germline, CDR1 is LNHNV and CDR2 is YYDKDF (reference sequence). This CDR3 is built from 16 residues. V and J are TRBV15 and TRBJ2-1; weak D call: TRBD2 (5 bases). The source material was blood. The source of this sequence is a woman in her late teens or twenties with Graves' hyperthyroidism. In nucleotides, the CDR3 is TGTGCCACCAGCAGAGGGGGAGCGGAATCCTACAATGAGCAGTTCTTC. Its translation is CATSRGGAESYNEQFF.